This TCR beta chain was retrieved from a study of blood T cells in healthy people across ages. General study findings and limits: Strong correlation was found linking TCR beta diversity to naive T cell percentage. Among T cells, TCR beta diversity per million cells dropped roughly linearly as age rose.

It was with a sample-barcoded 5' primer and a J-beta primer mix that a second PCR of about 7 to 12 cycles was run. Per-sample output comprised a minimum of 2.5 million paired-end reads containing CDR3. In TCRdb, the 5' RACE reads were re-called with MiXCR into one record per CDR3 protein. This table holds more than 900,000 distinct CDR3 sequences, approximately 25% found once. Each donor supplied approximately 10 milliliters of peripheral blood. This clonotype was seen only a few times. Its antigen is still unknown. These data also featured in a second study, about T cells of mothers and their children.

Sequencing was done on a sample of blood. This receptor was identified in a girl aged 2-10 years in good health.

CDR3 sequence reads: CASSPGTSGGYTF. The CDR3 nucleotides are TGTGCCAGCAGCCCGGGGACCTCGGGGGGCTACACCTTC. The J gene is TRBJ1-2, the V gene TRBV7-2, with D possibly TRBD1 on 5 matching bases. Per germline, CDR1 SGHTA and CDR2 FQGNSA. This CDR3 contains 13 residues. V was cut by 5 bases and J by 8 bases, with 15 bases left in between.